This entry lists 9 T cell receptor beta chains sequenced from one sample in a study of T cell responses to AZD1222 COVID-19 vaccine. Only in-frame clones appear in the TCRdb table, and some are missing; sequencing was by immunoSEQ multiplex PCR. The sample consists of 130,000 or so clones, more than 85% of them appearing once. The source was peripheral blood, collected on day 0 of AZD1222 vaccination. The receptors come from an adult in good health.

In DNA, the CDR3 is TGTGCCAGTAGTCAGGCAAGCTCTGGAAACACCATATATTTT. This encodes CASSQASSGNTIYF. J is TRBJ1-3 and V is TRBV19; the D is unclear. Trimming stripped 5 bases from V and 0 bases from J, with 8 bases between. The CDR3 runs to 14 residues. The germline CDR1 and CDR2 sequences are LNHDA and SQIVND (reference sequence). Full variable domain (remainder filled in from reference TRBV19 and TRBJ1-3): DGGITQSPKYLFRKEGQNVTLSCEQNLNHDAMYWYRQDPGQGLRLIYYSQIVNDFQKGDIAEGYSVSREKKESFPLTVTSAQKNPTAFYLCASSQASSGNTIYFGEGSWLTVV.

The chain uses TRBV10-3 and TRBJ2-5; TRBD2 matches at 9 bases. Germline V lookup: CDR1 ENHRY, CDR2 SYGVKD. The CDR3 loop spans 18 amino acids. After removal of 0 bases from V and 9 bases from J, the junction contained 17 bases not matched to a gene. CDR3 sequence: CAISESGGSGGSLGAQYF. The CDR3 DNA reads TGTGCCATCAGTGAGTCTGGTGGTAGCGGGGGCTCCTTGGGCGCCCAGTACTTC.

This clone has only one observation. This chain connects TRBV9 to TRBJ1-1, with D tentatively TRBD1 (5 bases). This CDR3 region has 14 residues. Germline CDR1 SGDLS, CDR2 YYNGEE. V was shortened by 2 bases and J by 4 bases, with 12 bases between the two germline ends. The CDR3 sequence is CASSVGGLSTEAFF. The CDR3 DNA follows: TGTGCCAGCAGCGTGGGGGGGTTGAGCACTGAAGCTTTCTTT.

The rearrangement joins TRBV6-1 to TRBJ1-6, with D perhaps TRBD1 (5 bases). V was clipped by 2 bases and J by 7 bases, with 12 bases between them. Germline V CDR1 and CDR2: MNHNS, SASEGT. CDR3 size: 15 residues. The CDR3 DNA is TGTGCCAGCAGTGAACGGGACGGTGGGAATTCACCCCTCCACTTT. Its translation is CASSERDGGNSPLHF.

The CDR3 protein is CASSTDRGEQYF. DNA of the CDR3: TGTGCCAGCTCAACTGACAGAGGCGAGCAGTACTTC. The chain recombines TRBV18 with TRBJ2-7, with D possibly being TRBD1 (5 bases). CDR1 and CDR2 from the germline V gene are KGHSH and LQKENI. The CDR3 runs 12 residues. Trimming shortened V by 5 bases and J by 6 bases, and 11 bases separated the two germline ends.

This chain links TRBV24-1 with TRBJ2-2, with 7 bases identical to TRBD2. The CDR3 contains 14 residues. CDR1 KGHDR and CDR2 SFDVKD come from the germline V gene. The V segment lost 3 bases and the J segment 3 bases; nucleotides outside the gene matches: 0. CDR3 in DNA: TGTGCCACCAGTGATGGGAGGGACACCGGGGAGCTGTTTTTT. Residues: CATSDGRDTGELFF.

J is TRBJ1-5 and V is TRBV7-2; no firm D call. The CDR3 consists of 14 residues. Trimming left V 2 bases short and J 5 bases short, with 10 bases between. Germline-derived CDR1 and CDR2 are SGHTA and FQGNSA. The DNA for the CDR3 is TGTGCCAGCAGCTTATACTCAACCCATCAGCCCCAGCATTTT. Amino acids: CASSLYSTHQPQHF. The whole variable domain, remainder taken from reference TRBV7-2 and TRBJ1-5, is GAGVSQSPSNKVTEKGKDVELRCDPISGHTALYWYRQSLGQGLEFLIYFQGNSAPDKSGLPSDRFSAERTGGSVSTLTIQRTQQEDSAVYLCASSLYSTHQPQHFGDGTRLSIL.

This chain uses TRBV11-3 with TRBJ2-7; D gene ambiguous. CDR1 and CDR2 (germline): SGHNT, YENEEA. The V end was cut by 1 base, the J end by 2 bases, with 12 bases between. The CDR3 loop spans 15 amino acids. CDR3 sequence: CASSLGVTPPYEQYF. CDR3 DNA: TGTGCCAGCAGCTTAGGAGTAACTCCCCCCTACGAGCAGTACTTC.

This sequence joins TRBV4-1 and TRBJ1-2; the D gene is possibly TRBD1 (6 bases). The germline CDR1 and CDR2 sequences are MGHRA and YSYEKL. The length of the CDR3 is 13 residues. Between the trimmed V and J ends, which lost 0 bases and 7 bases, there was a span of 9 bases. The CDR3 bases are TGCGCCAGCAGCCAAGATGGCAGGGGTGGCTACACCTTC. Protein product: CASSQDGRGGYTF.